This paragraph reports one T cell receptor beta chain. The sample belongs to a study of blood T cell repertoires in COVID-19. Overall study: Acute and convalescent COVID-19 samples came from the United States, Italy and Spain.

Original data processing: Counts of nucleated cells, estimated from reference gene primer amplification, were obtained. TCRdb's copy holds only in-frame clones and misses some; the assay was immunoSEQ multiplex PCR. Clone size and the V and J calls come from that table; the DNA yielded D and trimming. This table has around 26,000 clones, 80% to 95% appearing once. V gave up 1 base and J gave up 3 bases; unmatched junction bases: 15. Germline values: CDR1 LNHNV, CDR2 YYDKDF (reference sequence). The CDR3 spans 18 residues. This rearrangement joins TRBV15 to TRBJ2-7, with 7 bases that match TRBD1. This TCR was sampled from a human donor in a cohort sampled during active COVID-19. The sequenced sample was peripheral blood. Written as DNA, the CDR3 is TGTGCCACCAGCAGAGGCGCGGGTGCGGAGACAGGGCACTACGAGCAGTACTTC. As protein: CATSRGAGAETGHYEQYF.